This TCR beta chain was sequenced in a study of identical twins. Regarding the study as a whole: Beta clonotypes that were abundant in cord blood contained fewer insertions, a pattern absent from memory repertoires.

For this clonotype: The antigen is undetermined. At one end, the junction sequence differs from germline, possibly due to a read error.

Template switching (which added a universal primer site) was used, and cDNA carried unique molecular identifiers. TCRdb itself ran the 5' RACE reads through MiXCR, one entry per CDR3 protein. This table has a few hundred thousand distinct CDR3 sequences, more than 9% appearing once. CDR1 is LGHNA and CDR2 is YSLEER in the germline V gene. This CDR3 comprises 14 residues. A further study also used this sample, focusing on yellow fever vaccine responses in identical twins.

The sequence came from a woman younger than 30 in good health. This rearrangement joins TRBV4-3 to TRBJ2-1, with 12 positions matching TRBD2. The sequenced sample consisted of PBMCs. The CDR3 DNA is TGCGCCAGCAGCCTACTGCGGACTAGCGGGGTGGGGGTCTTC. Translating it yields CASSLLRTSGVGVF.